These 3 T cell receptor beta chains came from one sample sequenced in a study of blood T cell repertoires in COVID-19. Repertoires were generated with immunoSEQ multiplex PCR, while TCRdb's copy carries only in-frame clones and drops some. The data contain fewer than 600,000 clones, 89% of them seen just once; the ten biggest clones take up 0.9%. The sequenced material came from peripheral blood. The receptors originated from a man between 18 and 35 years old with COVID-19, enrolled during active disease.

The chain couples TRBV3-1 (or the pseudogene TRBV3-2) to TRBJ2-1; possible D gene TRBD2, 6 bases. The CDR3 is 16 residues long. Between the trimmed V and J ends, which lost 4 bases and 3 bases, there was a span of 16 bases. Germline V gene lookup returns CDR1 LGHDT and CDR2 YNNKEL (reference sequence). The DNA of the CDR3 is TGTGCCAGCAGCCCCCCAGTGAGCGGGTACTACAATGAGCAGTTCTTC. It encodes CASSPPVSGYYNEQFF.

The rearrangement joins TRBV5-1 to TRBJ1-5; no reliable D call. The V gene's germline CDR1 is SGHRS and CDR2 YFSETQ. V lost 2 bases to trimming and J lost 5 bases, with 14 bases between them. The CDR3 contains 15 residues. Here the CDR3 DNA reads TGCGCCAGCAGCTTCCTAGGGAGAGAAGATCAGCCCCAGCATTTT. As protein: CASSFLGREDQPQHF.

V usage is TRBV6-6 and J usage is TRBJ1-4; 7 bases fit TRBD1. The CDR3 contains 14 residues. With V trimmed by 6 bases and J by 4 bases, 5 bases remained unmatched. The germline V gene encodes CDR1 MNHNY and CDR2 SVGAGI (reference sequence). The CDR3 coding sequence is TGTGCCAGCAGGCCGGGACAGCTTAATGAAAAACTGTTTTTT. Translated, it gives CASRPGQLNEKLFF.